A selection of T cell receptor beta chains follows, all from one sample in a study of early T cells in non-severe SARS-CoV-2 infection. Using its own MiXCR run on the 5' RACE reads, TCRdb lists one record per CDR3 protein. Of 55,000 to 70,000 distinct CDR3 sequences listed, 12% are singletons. The sequencing used whole blood, collected at baseline. The receptors were gathered from an adult who was a healthcare worker with PCR-confirmed SARS-CoV-2 infection or an uninfected control (not recorded which). The donor label of this sample is uncertain. Both conserved end residues are part of each CDR3. The D gene is left open where the match is weak. The listing skips clone size in some rows; elsewhere it reads once, few, many or a size class.

clone_size: few
j_call: TRBJ2-1
d_call: .
v_call: TRBV12-5
cdr3_nt: TGTGCTAGTGGTTTTCGGACAGAAATACTCCTCAATGAGCAGTTCTTC
cdr3_aa: CASGFRTEILLNEQFF

clone_size: many
j_call: TRBJ1-6
d_call: .
v_call: TRBV12-3/TRBV12-4
cdr3_nt: TGTGCCAGCAGTTTGAAAGGGGTATCACCCCTCCACTTT
cdr3_aa: CASSLKGVSPLHF

clone_size: once
j_call: TRBJ2-2
d_call: .
v_call: TRBV24-1
cdr3_nt: TGTGCCACCAGTGATCCAGGACAGCCGACCGGGGAGCTGTTTTTT
cdr3_aa: CATSDPGQPTGELFF

clone_size: many
j_call: TRBJ1-3
d_call: .
v_call: TRBV5-1
cdr3_nt: TGCGCCAGCAGCATCAGCGGACACACCATATATTTT
cdr3_aa: CASSISGHTIYF

clone_size: .
j_call: TRBJ1-6
d_call: .
v_call: TRBV7-9
cdr3_nt: TGTGCCAGCAGCTACGGGGACAACCCACCCCTCCACTTT
cdr3_aa: CASSYGDNPPLHF

clone_size: few
j_call: TRBJ2-3
d_call: .
v_call: TRBV2
cdr3_nt: TGTGCCAGCAGAGAACAGTCTAGCACAGATACGCAGTATTTT
cdr3_aa: CASREQSSTDTQYF

clone_size: .
j_call: TRBJ2-3
d_call: TRBD2
v_call: TRBV20-1
cdr3_nt: TGCAGTGCTAGAGATCCCCAGCGGGGGATCCTCACAGATACGCAGTATTTT
cdr3_aa: CSARDPQRGILTDTQYF

clone_size: many
j_call: TRBJ2-3
d_call: .
v_call: TRBV27
cdr3_nt: TGTGCCAGCAGCCGGGGACACCCCAGCACAGATACGCAGTATTTT
cdr3_aa: CASSRGHPSTDTQYF

clone_size: few
j_call: TRBJ2-3
d_call: TRBD1
v_call: TRBV2
cdr3_nt: TGTGCCAGCAGACCCGGACAGGGTGAAGGGTCAGATACGCAGTATTTT
cdr3_aa: CASRPGQGEGSDTQYF

clone_size: few
j_call: TRBJ2-3
d_call: TRBD2
v_call: TRBV7-3
cdr3_nt: TGTGCCGGGCGGACTAGCGGGGGGGCTGATACGCAGTATTTT
cdr3_aa: CAGRTSGGADTQYF

clone_size: many
j_call: TRBJ1-1
d_call: TRBD1
v_call: TRBV30
cdr3_nt: TGTGCCTGGAGTAGGGGACAGGGATCTGAAGCTTTCTTT
cdr3_aa: CAWSRGQGSEAFF

clone_size: .
j_call: TRBJ1-4
d_call: TRBD1
v_call: TRBV19
cdr3_nt: TGTGCCAGTAGTGCATCCGGGACAGGCCTTAATGAAAAACTGTTTTTT
cdr3_aa: CASSASGTGLNEKLFF

clone_size: .
j_call: TRBJ2-1
d_call: TRBD1
v_call: TRBV28
cdr3_nt: TGTGCCAGCAGTTTAGCGGGACAGGGGTCCTACAATGAGCAGTTCTTC
cdr3_aa: CASSLAGQGSYNEQFF

clone_size: .
j_call: TRBJ2-1
d_call: .
v_call: TRBV30
cdr3_nt: TGTGCCTGGACCCAGGGCGGGGGACAGCAGATCTTC
cdr3_aa: CAWTQGGGQQIF

clone_size: few
j_call: TRBJ2-1
d_call: .
v_call: TRBV7-2
cdr3_nt: TGTGCCAGCAGCGTACCCCAAAGAGATGAGCAGTTCTTC
cdr3_aa: CASSVPQRDEQFF

clone_size: few
j_call: TRBJ2-5
d_call: .
v_call: TRBV6-1
cdr3_nt: TGTGCCAGCAGTGAATCTGTAGGGTATATCCTCGGGGAGACCCAGTACTTC
cdr3_aa: CASSESVGYILGETQYF

clone_size: .
j_call: TRBJ1-1
d_call: .
v_call: TRBV20-1
cdr3_nt: TGCAGTGCCCTTGGGGGGGCCCAGAACACTGAAGCTTTCTTT
cdr3_aa: CSALGGAQNTEAFF

clone_size: .
j_call: TRBJ1-1
d_call: TRBD1
v_call: TRBV30
cdr3_nt: TGTGCCTGGGGCACCGGGACAGGGATCAACACTGAAGCTTTCTTT
cdr3_aa: CAWGTGTGINTEAFF

clone_size: few
j_call: TRBJ1-1
d_call: TRBD1
v_call: TRBV18
cdr3_nt: TGTGCCAGCGGAGACAGGGGGCGTAACACTGAAGCTTTCTTT
cdr3_aa: CASGDRGRNTEAFF

clone_size: .
j_call: TRBJ1-1
d_call: .
v_call: TRBV7-8
cdr3_nt: TGTGCCAGCAGCTCCGAATGGGACACTGAAGCTTTCTTT
cdr3_aa: CASSSEWDTEAFF

clone_size: many
j_call: TRBJ2-5
d_call: TRBD2
v_call: TRBV7-2
cdr3_nt: TGTGCCGCCGCACCGGGCTTGCGGGGGGCCCAGTACTTC
cdr3_aa: CAAAPGLRGAQYF

clone_size: .
j_call: TRBJ1-2
d_call: TRBD1
v_call: TRBV2
cdr3_nt: TGTGCCAGCAGTGCCTCCGACAGGGGCTATGGCTACACCTTC
cdr3_aa: CASSASDRGYGYTF

clone_size: .
j_call: TRBJ1-5
d_call: .
v_call: TRBV2
cdr3_nt: TGTGCCAGCAGAGAGACGGTGTCCTATCAGCCCCAGCATTTT
cdr3_aa: CASRETVSYQPQHF

clone_size: .
j_call: TRBJ2-5
d_call: TRBD2
v_call: TRBV5-4
cdr3_nt: TGTGCCAGCAGCTTGGCCGGCGGGGGGCACGAAGAGACCCAGTACTTC
cdr3_aa: CASSLAGGGHEETQYF

clone_size: .
j_call: TRBJ2-6
d_call: .
v_call: TRBV9
cdr3_nt: TGTGCCAGCAGCGTATCTGTCTCTGGGGCCAACGTCCTGACTTTC
cdr3_aa: CASSVSVSGANVLTF

clone_size: few
j_call: TRBJ2-5
d_call: TRBD2
v_call: TRBV2
cdr3_nt: TGTGCCAGCCGAAAACTAGCGCAAGAGACCCAGTACTTC
cdr3_aa: CASRKLAQETQYF

clone_size: .
j_call: TRBJ1-1
d_call: .
v_call: TRBV6-6
cdr3_nt: TGTGCCAGCAGTTCCCGCGTGGGGACTGAAGCTTTCTTT
cdr3_aa: CASSSRVGTEAFF

clone_size: few
j_call: TRBJ2-3
d_call: TRBD2
v_call: TRBV6-5
cdr3_nt: TGTGCCAGCAGTTGGGGACTAGCGGGGGGGCCAACAGATACGCAGTATTTT
cdr3_aa: CASSWGLAGGPTDTQYF

clone_size: many
j_call: TRBJ2-5
d_call: .
v_call: TRBV21-1
cdr3_nt: TGTGCCAGCAGCAAAGACGCCCGGCGGGGAGAGACCCAGTACTTC
cdr3_aa: CASSKDARRGETQYF

clone_size: few
j_call: TRBJ2-3
d_call: .
v_call: TRBV5-4
cdr3_nt: TGTGCCAGCAGCGTGGACAATACTCCGGCAGATACGCAGTATTTT
cdr3_aa: CASSVDNTPADTQYF

clone_size: few
j_call: TRBJ2-3
d_call: .
v_call: TRBV20-1
cdr3_nt: TGCAGTGCTAGACGGGGCCAGGGTAGCACAGATACGCAGTATTTT
cdr3_aa: CSARRGQGSTDTQYF

clone_size: many
j_call: TRBJ2-6
d_call: TRBD1
v_call: TRBV24-1
cdr3_nt: TGTGCCACCAGCGGGACAGCTGGGGCCAACGTCCTGACTTTC
cdr3_aa: CATSGTAGANVLTF

clone_size: .
j_call: TRBJ2-5
d_call: .
v_call: TRBV27
cdr3_nt: TGTGCCAGCAGTCCGCGGACAGCTCAAGAGACCCAGTACTTC
cdr3_aa: CASSPRTAQETQYF

clone_size: few
j_call: TRBJ1-3
d_call: .
v_call: TRBV12-3/TRBV12-4
cdr3_nt: TGTGCCAGCAGTTTGGTATCCGGAGCTGGAAACACCATATATTTT
cdr3_aa: CASSLVSGAGNTIYF

clone_size: few
j_call: TRBJ1-2
d_call: .
v_call: TRBV20-1
cdr3_nt: TGCAGTGCGAGAGACCCCTGGACGAACTATGGCTACACCTTC
cdr3_aa: CSARDPWTNYGYTF

clone_size: many
j_call: TRBJ1-1
d_call: TRBD1
v_call: TRBV12-3/TRBV12-4
cdr3_nt: TGTGCCAGCAGCTACGCAGGGACAGGCGAAGCTTTCTTT
cdr3_aa: CASSYAGTGEAFF

clone_size: many
j_call: TRBJ1-5
d_call: .
v_call: TRBV20-1
cdr3_nt: TGCAGTGCCCTAAACGGGGGCCCCAATCAGCCCCAGCATTTT
cdr3_aa: CSALNGGPNQPQHF

clone_size: .
j_call: TRBJ2-5
d_call: TRBD1
v_call: TRBV15
cdr3_nt: TGTGCCACCAGCAGACACAGGGGGATAGAGACCCAGTACTTC
cdr3_aa: CATSRHRGIETQYF

clone_size: few
j_call: TRBJ1-4
d_call: .
v_call: TRBV4-1
cdr3_nt: TGCGCCAGCAGCCGATCCGGGACATTGTATGAAAAACTGTTTTTT
cdr3_aa: CASSRSGTLYEKLFF

clone_size: many
j_call: TRBJ1-1
d_call: TRBD1
v_call: TRBV29-1
cdr3_nt: TGCAGCGTCGGGGGGACAGGGGGCACGGTTATGAACACTGAAGCTTTCTTT
cdr3_aa: CSVGGTGGTVMNTEAFF

clone_size: few
j_call: TRBJ2-1
d_call: TRBD2
v_call: TRBV7-8
cdr3_nt: TGTGCCAGCAGCTTAGTTACTAGCGGGGTTGGATACAATGAGCAGTTCTTC
cdr3_aa: CASSLVTSGVGYNEQFF

clone_size: few
j_call: TRBJ2-1
d_call: .
v_call: TRBV18
cdr3_nt: TGTGCCAGCTCACCGGCGGGGGCCAACTACAATGAGCAGTTCTTC
cdr3_aa: CASSPAGANYNEQFF

clone_size: .
j_call: TRBJ1-2
d_call: .
v_call: TRBV20-1
cdr3_nt: TGCAGTGCTAGAGGGGACTATGGCTACACCTTC
cdr3_aa: CSARGDYGYTF

clone_size: .
j_call: TRBJ2-3
d_call: .
v_call: TRBV29-1
cdr3_nt: TGCAGCGTTGAAGATCCCGCAGGAAGCACAGATACGCAGTATTTT
cdr3_aa: CSVEDPAGSTDTQYF

clone_size: many
j_call: TRBJ1-2
d_call: .
v_call: TRBV29-1
cdr3_nt: TGCAGCGTTGAAGGGACAGTAGGGAACAACTATGGCTACACCTTC
cdr3_aa: CSVEGTVGNNYGYTF

clone_size: few
j_call: TRBJ2-5
d_call: TRBD2
v_call: TRBV6-6
cdr3_nt: TGTGCCAGCAGTCGACTAGCGGGGGAGACCCAGTACTTC
cdr3_aa: CASSRLAGETQYF

clone_size: few
j_call: TRBJ2-2
d_call: .
v_call: TRBV5-1
cdr3_nt: TGCGCCAGCAGAGGAACTGAATCGAACACCGGGGAGCTGTTTTTT
cdr3_aa: CASRGTESNTGELFF